A selection of T cell receptor beta chains follows, all from one sample in a study of human CD8 memory T cell subsets. TCRdb re-called the 5' RACE reads; every CDR3 protein appears as one record, without DNA. The table for this sample gives about 7,000 distinct CDR3 sequences. Material for sequencing was CD8+ T cells from PBMCs. These receptor sequences come from a human donor in good health. Both conserved end residues are part of each CDR3. Clone size is stated in some rows and not others, as once, few, many or a class when expanded.

v_call,clone_size,j_call,cdr3_aa
TRBV19,-,TRBJ2-2,CASFPGTGGANTGELFF
TRBV5-6,-,TRBJ2-7,CASSPPEDRVAPTRLRQYF
TRBV10-2,-,TRBJ2-1,CASRPGQGFNEQFF
TRBV28,-,TRBJ2-7,CASSSKTAGGEQYF
TRBV2,-,TRBJ2-5,CASSDPGGETQYF
TRBV12-3/TRBV12-4,medium-sized,TRBJ2-1,CASSDLAEPYNEQFF
TRBV6-1,-,TRBJ2-3,CASSDRGPVDTQYF
TRBV7-3,large,TRBJ2-1,CASSLLASANNEQFF
TRBV27,-,TRBJ2-1,CASSLDPRLTAYNEQFF
TRBV19,-,TRBJ1-1,CASSMGGNTEAFF
TRBV10-2,medium-sized,TRBJ2-1,CASEGSGYNEQFF
TRBV20-1,-,TRBJ2-3,CSGWGTDTQYF
TRBV19,-,TRBJ2-7,CASSINPWREAFYEQYF
TRBV19,-,TRBJ2-7,CASSISVSYEQYF
TRBV15,-,TRBJ2-7,CATRDGTGGDYEQYF
TRBV10-1,-,TRBJ2-1,CASSESTSGYNEQFF